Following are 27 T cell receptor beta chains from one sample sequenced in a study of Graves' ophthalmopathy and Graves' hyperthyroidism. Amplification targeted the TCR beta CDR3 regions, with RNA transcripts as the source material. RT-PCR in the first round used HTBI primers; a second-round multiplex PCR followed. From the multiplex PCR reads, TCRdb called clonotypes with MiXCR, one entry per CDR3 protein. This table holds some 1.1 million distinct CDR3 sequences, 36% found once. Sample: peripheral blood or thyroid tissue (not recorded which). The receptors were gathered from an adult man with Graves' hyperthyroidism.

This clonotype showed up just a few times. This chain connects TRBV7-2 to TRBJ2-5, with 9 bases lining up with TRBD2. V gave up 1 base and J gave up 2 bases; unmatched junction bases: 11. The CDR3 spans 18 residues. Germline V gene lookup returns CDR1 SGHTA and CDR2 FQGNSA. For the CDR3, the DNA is TGTGCCAGCAGCTTAGGCCCCTCGGAAGCGGGAGGACAAGAGACCCAGTACTTC. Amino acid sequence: CASSLGPSEAGGQETQYF. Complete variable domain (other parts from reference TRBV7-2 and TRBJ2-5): GAGVSQSPSNKVTEKGKDVELRCDPISGHTALYWYRQSLGQGLEFLIYFQGNSAPDKSGLPSDRFSAERTGGSVSTLTIQRTQQEDSAVYLCASSLGPSEAGGQETQYFGPGTRLLVL.

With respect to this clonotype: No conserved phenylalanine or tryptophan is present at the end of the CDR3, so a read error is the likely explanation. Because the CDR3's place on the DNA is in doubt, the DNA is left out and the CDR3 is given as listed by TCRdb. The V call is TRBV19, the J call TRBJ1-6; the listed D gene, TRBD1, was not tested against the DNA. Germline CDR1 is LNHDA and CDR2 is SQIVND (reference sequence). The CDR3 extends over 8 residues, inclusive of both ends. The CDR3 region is CASNPIPG.

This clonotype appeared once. The chain's CDR3 is CASSLGPGPYEHF. CDR3 bases: TGCGCCAGCAGCTTGGGTCCAGGGCCATACGAGCATTTT. The chain joins TRBV5-1 to TRBJ1-5; D possibly corresponds to TRBD1 (5 bases). The germline V gene has CDR1 SGHRS and CDR2 YFSETQ. The CDR3 covers 13 residues. V was pared by 0 bases and J by 14 bases, with 15 bases between.

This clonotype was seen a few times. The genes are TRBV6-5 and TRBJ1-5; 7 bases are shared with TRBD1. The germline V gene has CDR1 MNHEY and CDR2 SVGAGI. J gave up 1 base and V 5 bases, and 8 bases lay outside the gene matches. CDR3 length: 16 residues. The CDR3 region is CASSALTGTSNQPQHF. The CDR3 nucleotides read TGTGCCAGCAGTGCCCTGACAGGGACGAGCAATCAGCCCCAGCATTTT.

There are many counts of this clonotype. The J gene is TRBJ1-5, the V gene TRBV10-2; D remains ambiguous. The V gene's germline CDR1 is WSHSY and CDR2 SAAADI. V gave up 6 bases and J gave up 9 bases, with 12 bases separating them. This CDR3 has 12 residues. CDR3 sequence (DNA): TGCGCCAGCAGAGACACCTTAGGGCCCCAGCATTTT. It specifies CASRDTLGPQHF.

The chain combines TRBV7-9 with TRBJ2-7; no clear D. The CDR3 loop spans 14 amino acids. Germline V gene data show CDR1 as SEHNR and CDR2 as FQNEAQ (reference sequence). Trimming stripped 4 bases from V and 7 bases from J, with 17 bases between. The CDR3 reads CASSSIKRIWEQYF. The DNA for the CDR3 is TGTGCCAGCAGCTCCATTAAGAGGATTTGGGAGCAGTACTTC.

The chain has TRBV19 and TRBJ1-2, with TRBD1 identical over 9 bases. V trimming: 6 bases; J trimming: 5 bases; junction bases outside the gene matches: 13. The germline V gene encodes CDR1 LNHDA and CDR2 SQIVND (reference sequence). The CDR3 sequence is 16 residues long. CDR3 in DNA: TGTGCCAGTAGCGAGACAGGGGGAGTGCGGGCTTATGGCTACACCTTC. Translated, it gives CASSETGGVRAYGYTF.

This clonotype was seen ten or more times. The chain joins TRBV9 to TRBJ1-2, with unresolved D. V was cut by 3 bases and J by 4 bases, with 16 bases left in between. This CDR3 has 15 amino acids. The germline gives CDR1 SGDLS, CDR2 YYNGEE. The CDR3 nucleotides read TGTGCCAGCAGCGCCCAGCCGGGTCGGGGCTATGGCTACACCTTC. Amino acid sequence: CASSAQPGRGYGYTF.

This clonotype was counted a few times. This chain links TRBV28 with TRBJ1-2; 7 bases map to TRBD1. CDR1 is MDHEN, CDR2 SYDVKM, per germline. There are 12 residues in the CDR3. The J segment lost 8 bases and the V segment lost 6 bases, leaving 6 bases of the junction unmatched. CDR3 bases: TGTGCCAGCAGAAGTGACAGGGTCGGCTACACCTTC. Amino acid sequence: CASRSDRVGYTF.

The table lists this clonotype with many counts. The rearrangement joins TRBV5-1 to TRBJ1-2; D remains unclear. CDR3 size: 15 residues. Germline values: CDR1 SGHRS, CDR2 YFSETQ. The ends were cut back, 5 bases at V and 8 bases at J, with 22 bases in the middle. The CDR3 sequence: CASSSGGRHGDGYTF. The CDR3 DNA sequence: TGCGCCAGCAGTTCGGGAGGTCGACACGGAGACGGCTACACCTTC.

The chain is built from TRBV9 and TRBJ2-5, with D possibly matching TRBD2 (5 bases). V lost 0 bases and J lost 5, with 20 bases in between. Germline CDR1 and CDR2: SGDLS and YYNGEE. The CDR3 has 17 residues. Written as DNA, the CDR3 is TGTGCCAGCAGCGTAGCTACGTCGACCGGGGTTCGGGAGACCCAGTACTTC. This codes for CASSVATSTGVRETQYF.

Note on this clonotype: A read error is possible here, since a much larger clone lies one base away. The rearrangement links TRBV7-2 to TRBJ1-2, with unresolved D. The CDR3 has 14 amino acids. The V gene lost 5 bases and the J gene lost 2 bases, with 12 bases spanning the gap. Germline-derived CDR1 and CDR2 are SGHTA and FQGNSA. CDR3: CASSTWGGNYGYTF. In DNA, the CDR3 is TGTGCCAGCAGCACGTGGGGAGGGAACTATGGCTACACCTTC. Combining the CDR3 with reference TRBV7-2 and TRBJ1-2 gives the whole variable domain GAGVSQSPSNKVTEKGKDVELRCDPISGHTALYWYRQSLGQGLEFLIYFQGNSAPDKSGLPSDRFSAERTGGSVSTLTIQRTQQEDSAVYLCASSTWGGNYGYTFGSGTRLTVV.

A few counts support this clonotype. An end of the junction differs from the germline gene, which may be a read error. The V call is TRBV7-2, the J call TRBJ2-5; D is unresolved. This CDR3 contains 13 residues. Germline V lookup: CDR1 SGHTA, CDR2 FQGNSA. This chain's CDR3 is CASSLEGQETQHF. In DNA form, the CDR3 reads TGTGCCAGCAGCTTAGAGGGCCAAGAGACCCAGCACTTC.

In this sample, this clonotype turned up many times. The CDR3 coding sequence is TGTGCCAGCAGTACATCTTCCGGGGAGCTCGGCGAGCAGTACTTC. Its protein is CASSTSSGELGEQYF. The chain is built from TRBV12-3 or TRBV12-4 and TRBJ2-7; weak D call: TRBD2 (5 bases). CDR3 length equals 15 residues. Between the trimmed V and J ends, which lost 5 bases and 6 bases, there was a span of 20 bases.

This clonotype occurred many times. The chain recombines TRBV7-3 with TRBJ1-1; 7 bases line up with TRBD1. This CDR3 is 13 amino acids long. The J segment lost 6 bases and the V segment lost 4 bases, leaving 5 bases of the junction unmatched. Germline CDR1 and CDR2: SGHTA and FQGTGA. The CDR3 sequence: CASSSLDRAEAFF. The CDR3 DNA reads TGTGCCAGCAGCTCTCTAGACAGGGCTGAAGCTTTCTTT.

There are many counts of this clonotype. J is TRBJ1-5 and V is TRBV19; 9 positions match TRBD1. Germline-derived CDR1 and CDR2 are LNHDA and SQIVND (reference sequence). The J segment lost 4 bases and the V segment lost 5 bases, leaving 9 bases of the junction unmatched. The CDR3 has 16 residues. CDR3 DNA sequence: TGTGCCAGTAGTCCAACAGGGGGCGGAAGGAATCAGCCCCAGCATTTT. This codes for CASSPTGGGRNQPQHF.

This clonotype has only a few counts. CDR3 in amino acids: CASSLRIRGVYYEQYF. The DNA of the CDR3 is TGTGCCAGCAGCTTACGTATTAGAGGGGTCTACTACGAGCAGTACTTC. The chain employs TRBV9 and TRBJ2-7; D is perhaps TRBD1 or TRBD2 (5 bases each). V was shortened by 4 bases and J by 3 bases, with 20 bases between the two germline ends. The V gene's germline CDR1 is SGDLS and CDR2 YYNGEE. The CDR3 has 16 residues.

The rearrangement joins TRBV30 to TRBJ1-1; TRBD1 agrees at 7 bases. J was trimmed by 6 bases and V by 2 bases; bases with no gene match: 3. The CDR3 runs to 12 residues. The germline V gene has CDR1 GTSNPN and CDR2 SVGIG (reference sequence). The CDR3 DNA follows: TGTGCCTGGAGTACAGGGGCCCCTGAAGCTTTCTTT. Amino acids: CAWSTGAPEAFF.

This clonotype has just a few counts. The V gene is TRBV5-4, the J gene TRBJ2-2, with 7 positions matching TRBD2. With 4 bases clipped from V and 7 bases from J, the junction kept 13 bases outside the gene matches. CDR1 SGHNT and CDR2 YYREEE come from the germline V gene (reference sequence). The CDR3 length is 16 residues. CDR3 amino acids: CASSQDLTGGNGELFF. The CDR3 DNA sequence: TGTGCCAGCAGCCAAGACCTTACGGGGGGTAACGGGGAGCTGTTTTTT.

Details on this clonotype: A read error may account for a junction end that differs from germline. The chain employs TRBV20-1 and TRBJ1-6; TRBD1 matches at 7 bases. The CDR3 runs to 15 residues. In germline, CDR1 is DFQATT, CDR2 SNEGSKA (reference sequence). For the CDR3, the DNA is TGCAGTGCTAGTACAGGGGTCAGGGAGTATTCACCCCTCCACTTC. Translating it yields CSASTGVREYSPLHF.

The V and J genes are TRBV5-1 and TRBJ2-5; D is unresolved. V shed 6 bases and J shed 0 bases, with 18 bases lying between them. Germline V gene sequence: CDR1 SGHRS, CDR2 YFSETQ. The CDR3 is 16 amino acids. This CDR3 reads CASTPRASPYQETQYF. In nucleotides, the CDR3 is TGCGCCAGCACCCCCCGGGCCAGCCCGTACCAAGAGACCCAGTACTTC.

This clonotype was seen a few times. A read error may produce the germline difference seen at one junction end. CDR3 DNA: TGTGCCAGCAGCCATAAACGGACAGTCCAAGAGACCCAGTACTTC. It specifies CASSHKRTVQETQYF. The V and J genes are TRBV5-1 and TRBJ2-5, with D perhaps matching TRBD1 (6 bases). This CDR3 contains 15 residues. Germline CDR1 and CDR2: SGHRS and YFSETQ.

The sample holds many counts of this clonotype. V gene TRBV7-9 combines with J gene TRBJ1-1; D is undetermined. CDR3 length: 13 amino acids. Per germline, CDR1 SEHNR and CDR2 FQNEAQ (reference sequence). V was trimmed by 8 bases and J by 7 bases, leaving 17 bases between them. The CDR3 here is CASSAPPVLEAFF. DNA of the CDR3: TGTGCCAGCTCCGCCCCGCCGGTCCTTGAAGCTTTCTTT.

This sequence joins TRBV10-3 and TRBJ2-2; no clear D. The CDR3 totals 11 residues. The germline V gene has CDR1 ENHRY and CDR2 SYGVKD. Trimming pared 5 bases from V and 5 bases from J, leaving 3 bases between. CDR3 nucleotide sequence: TGTGCCATCAGTTTAACCGGGGAGCTGTTTTTT. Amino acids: CAISLTGELFF.

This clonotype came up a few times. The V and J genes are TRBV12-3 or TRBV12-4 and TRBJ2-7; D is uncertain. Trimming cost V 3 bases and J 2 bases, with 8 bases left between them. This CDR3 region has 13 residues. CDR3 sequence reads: CASSFQKTYEQYF. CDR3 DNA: TGTGCCAGCAGTTTCCAGAAGACCTACGAGCAGTACTTC.

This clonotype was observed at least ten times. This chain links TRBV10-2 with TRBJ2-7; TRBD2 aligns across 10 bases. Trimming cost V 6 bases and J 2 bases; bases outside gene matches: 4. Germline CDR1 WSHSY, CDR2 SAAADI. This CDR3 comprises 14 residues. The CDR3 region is CASRLAGTAYEQYF. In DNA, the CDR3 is TGCGCCAGCAGACTAGCGGGGACGGCCTACGAGCAGTACTTC.

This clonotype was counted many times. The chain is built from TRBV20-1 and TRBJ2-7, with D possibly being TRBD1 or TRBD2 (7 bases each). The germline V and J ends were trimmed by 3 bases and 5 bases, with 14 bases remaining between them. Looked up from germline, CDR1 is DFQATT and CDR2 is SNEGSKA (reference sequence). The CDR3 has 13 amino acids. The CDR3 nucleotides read TGCAGTGCTAGGGGAGGGGGCAACCACGAGCAGTACTTC. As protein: CSARGGGNHEQYF.